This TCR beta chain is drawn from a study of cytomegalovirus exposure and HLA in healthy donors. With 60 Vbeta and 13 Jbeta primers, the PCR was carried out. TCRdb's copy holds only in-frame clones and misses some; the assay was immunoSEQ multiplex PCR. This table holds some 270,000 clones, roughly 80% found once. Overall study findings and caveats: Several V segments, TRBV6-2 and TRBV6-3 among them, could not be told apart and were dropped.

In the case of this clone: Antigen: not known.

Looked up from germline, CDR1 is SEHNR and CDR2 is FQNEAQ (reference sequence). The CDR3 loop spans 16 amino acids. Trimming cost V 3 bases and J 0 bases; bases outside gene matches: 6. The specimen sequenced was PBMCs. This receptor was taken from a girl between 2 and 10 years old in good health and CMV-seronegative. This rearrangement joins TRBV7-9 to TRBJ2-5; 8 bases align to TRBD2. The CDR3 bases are TGTGCCAGCAGCTTTTCGGCTAGCGGGTACCAAGAGACCCAGTACTTC. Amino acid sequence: CASSFSASGYQETQYF.